What follows are 15 T cell receptor beta chains derived from one specimen sequenced in a study of cytomegalovirus exposure and HLA in healthy donors (dated by TCRdb to the late 2010s). Library preparation employed the immunoSEQ multiplex PCR assay. The multiplex PCR relied on a mix of 60 forward primers for TCR Vbeta segments and 13 reverse primers for TCR Jbeta segments. Sourced from immuneACCESS, this table was stored by TCRdb with only in-frame sequences that have V and J called. A share of the clones is absent; for the studies checked, an unresolved V gene accounts for under half, and the remainder has no known explanation. The sample data list roughly 84,000 clones, and around 77% of these were observed just once. Jointly, the top ten make up about 3.1% of the sample. Material: PBMCs. Receptors were obtained from a man aged 50 or older in good health and CMV-seronegative.

The sample holds a few counts of this clone. The chain carries TRBV2 and TRBJ1-5; 10 nucleotides align to TRBD1. The CDR3 runs 16 residues. Germline trimming cut 3 bases from V and 0 bases from J; bases unmatched to any gene: 2. Looked up from germline, CDR1 is SNHLY and CDR2 is FYNNEI. The CDR3 DNA follows: TGTGCCAGCAGTGATTGGGACAGGGGTAGCAATCAGCCCCAGCATTTT. Its protein is CASSDWDRGSNQPQHF.

V and J are TRBV5-1 and TRBJ2-1; TRBD1 aligns across 7 bases. Looked up from germline, CDR1 is SGHRS and CDR2 is YFSETQ. J gave up 5 bases and V 0 bases, and 11 bases lay outside the gene matches. CDR3 length: 17 amino acids. The CDR3 DNA sequence: TGCGCCAGCAGCTTGGGTCCGACAGGGTTGGGCAACAATGAGCAGTTCTTC. Translation: CASSLGPTGLGNNEQFF.

The J gene is TRBJ2-1, the V gene TRBV6-5, with D perhaps TRBD2 (6 bases). Per germline, CDR1 MNHEY and CDR2 SVGAGI. V was clipped by 10 bases and J by 1 base, with 8 bases between them. The CDR3 has 12 amino acids. CDR3 in DNA: TGTGCCACGACTAGTTCCTACAATGAGCAGTTCTTC. It specifies CATTSSYNEQFF.

This rearrangement joins TRBV5-4 to TRBJ1-2, with D unclear. The length of the CDR3 is 12 residues. The V end lost 3 bases, the J end lost 1 base, and 4 bases lay between the germline ends. Germline V gene sequence: CDR1 SGHNT, CDR2 YYREEE (reference sequence). CDR3 sequence reads: CASSSYNYGYTF. The CDR3 DNA sequence: TGTGCCAGCAGCTCCTATAACTATGGCTACACCTTC.

This clone has a handful of counts. The chain couples TRBV5-1 to TRBJ2-7; D gene uncertain. V was pared by 2 bases and J by 1 base, with 10 bases between. This CDR3 has 14 amino acids. Per germline, CDR1 SGHRS and CDR2 YFSETQ. CDR3 in amino acids: CASSFLQNSYEQYF. The CDR3 nucleotides read TGCGCCAGCAGCTTTCTACAGAATTCCTACGAGCAGTACTTC.

The V call is TRBV9, the J call TRBJ2-1, with D hard to call. The ends were cut back, 0 bases at V and 7 bases at J, with 8 bases in the middle. The CDR3 is 13 amino acids. Germline V gene data show CDR1 as SGDLS and CDR2 as YYNGEE. The CDR3 spells CASSVGLTNEQFF. The CDR3 DNA sequence: TGTGCCAGCAGCGTAGGACTTACTAATGAGCAGTTCTTC.

The chain carries TRBV27 and TRBJ2-6, with D tentatively TRBD2 (6 bases). V was shortened by 1 base and J by 0 bases, with 7 bases between the two germline ends. The CDR3 totals 16 residues. Germline V lookup: CDR1 MNHEY, CDR2 SMNVEV (reference sequence). CDR3 amino acids: CASSLWRGSGANVLTF. CDR3 in DNA: TGTGCCAGCAGTTTATGGCGGGGCTCTGGGGCCAACGTCCTGACTTTC.

The chain has TRBV2 and TRBJ1-5; possibly TRBD1 for D (5 bases). This CDR3 is built from 13 residues. Germline V CDR1 and CDR2: SNHLY, FYNNEI. V dropped 6 bases and J dropped 5 bases, with 11 bases sitting between them. The CDR3 here is CASRDDSHQPQHF. CDR3 nucleotide sequence: TGTGCCAGCAGAGACGACAGCCATCAGCCCCAGCATTTT. The full variable domain, with the rest looked up from reference TRBV2 and TRBJ1-5, is EPEVTQTPSHQVTQMGQEVILRCVPISNHLYFYWYRQILGQKVEFLVSFYNNEISEKSEIFDDQFSVERPDGSNFTLKIRSTKLEDSAMYFCASRDDSHQPQHFGDGTRLSIL.

This sequence joins TRBV9 and TRBJ2-1; 9 positions match TRBD2. The CDR3 has 18 amino acids. Germline V gene lookup returns CDR1 SGDLS and CDR2 YYNGEE. Trimming cost V 2 bases and J 9 bases; bases outside gene matches: 18. Here the CDR3 reads CASSVEPLAGAAGFEQFF. In nucleotides, the CDR3 is TGTGCCAGCAGCGTTGAACCCTTAGCGGGGGCCGCAGGGTTTGAGCAGTTCTTC.

The rearrangement uses TRBV9 and TRBJ2-1, with D possibly matching TRBD2 (5 bases). The CDR3 covers 16 residues. The V and J ends lost 0 bases and 0 bases respectively, with 10 bases between them. Germline CDR1 is SGDLS and CDR2 is YYNGEE. The CDR3 DNA sequence: TGTGCCAGCAGCGTAGTTAGTGGGAGCTCCTACAATGAGCAGTTCTTC. Its protein is CASSVVSGSSYNEQFF.

This rearrangement joins TRBV21-1 to TRBJ1-5; the table calls TRBD1, which could not be checked here. TRBV21-1 is designated a pseudogene. The CDR3 is 14 residues long. The CDR3 coding sequence is TGTGCCAGCCGAGCAAGGGGCGAAAATCAGCCCCAGCATTTT. Its protein is CASRARGENQPQHF.

The chain employs TRBV6-5 and TRBJ2-5, with 8 bases fitting TRBD1. The CDR3 is 16 amino acids. CDR1 MNHEY and CDR2 SVGAGI come from the germline V gene. With V trimmed by 0 bases and J by 5 bases, 8 bases remained unmatched. The CDR3 nucleotides are TGTGCCAGCAGTTACTCACGGACAGGGCAGGCGGAGACCCAGTACTTC. Amino acid sequence: CASSYSRTGQAETQYF.

The V call is TRBV10-3, the J call TRBJ1-4; tentative D call: TRBD1 (6 bases). The CDR3 totals 13 residues. The V gene lost 9 bases and the J gene lost 4 bases, with 12 bases spanning the gap. The V gene's germline CDR1 is ENHRY and CDR2 SYGVKD. The CDR3 DNA reads as TGTGCCATACAGGGTGGGGATAATGAAAAACTGTTTTTT. Its translation: CAIQGGDNEKLFF.

The V and J genes are TRBV30 and TRBJ1-4; 7 bases align to TRBD1. Germline trimming cut 0 bases from V and 6 bases from J; bases unmatched to any gene: 7. Per the germline V gene, CDR1 is GTSNPN and CDR2 is SVGIG (reference sequence). This CDR3 comprises 15 residues. The CDR3 loop is CAWSVRGQGDEKLFF. CDR3 nucleotides: TGTGCCTGGAGTGTGAGAGGGCAGGGGGATGAAAAACTGTTTTTT. Looking up the rest from reference TRBV30 and TRBJ1-4 gives the full variable domain: SQTIHQWPATLVQPVGSPLSLECTVEGTSNPNLYWYRQAAGRGLQLLFYSVGIGQISSEVPQNLSASRPQDRQFILSSKKLLLSDSGFYLCAWSVRGQGDEKLFFGSGTQLSVL.

Concerning this clone: The junction departs from germline at one end; a sequencing error may be responsible. The chain combines TRBV10-3 with TRBJ2-7; 10 bases fit TRBD1. The CDR3 loop spans 14 amino acids. Germline assignment: CDR1 ENHRY and CDR2 SYGVKD. This chain's CDR3 is CAVRPDDRGREQYF. CDR3 DNA: TGTGCCGTCAGACCCGATGACAGGGGGCGCGAGCAGTACTTC.